The source of this TCR beta chain is a study of cytomegalovirus exposure and HLA in healthy donors. Across the whole study: Sequencing of about 179 million T cells in an earlier analysis found some 100 million unique TCR beta sequences.

PCR involved 60 Vbeta and 13 Jbeta primers. Produced via immunoSEQ multiplex PCR; TCRdb's table is partial and in-frame only. The sample yields about 130,000 clones, 80% seen once. In the case of this clone: Its specificity is unknown.

General study points: There were three CMV-associated chains whose specificity for CMV antigens was confirmed in vitro.

The CDR3 loop spans 13 amino acids. CDR1 is SGHRS and CDR2 is YFSETQ in the germline V gene. Trimming removed 2 bases at V and 4 bases at J, with 9 bases between. Donors had nominal health at sampling but likely had unrecorded immune exposures. Sample: PBMCs. The TCR sequence derives from a man aged 40-49 years in good health and CMV-seronegative. The V call is TRBV5-1, the J call TRBJ2-5, with D possibly being TRBD2 (6 bases). The CDR3 protein is CASSLWRGETQYF. The CDR3 DNA reads as TGCGCCAGCAGCTTATGGCGGGGAGAGACCCAGTACTTC.